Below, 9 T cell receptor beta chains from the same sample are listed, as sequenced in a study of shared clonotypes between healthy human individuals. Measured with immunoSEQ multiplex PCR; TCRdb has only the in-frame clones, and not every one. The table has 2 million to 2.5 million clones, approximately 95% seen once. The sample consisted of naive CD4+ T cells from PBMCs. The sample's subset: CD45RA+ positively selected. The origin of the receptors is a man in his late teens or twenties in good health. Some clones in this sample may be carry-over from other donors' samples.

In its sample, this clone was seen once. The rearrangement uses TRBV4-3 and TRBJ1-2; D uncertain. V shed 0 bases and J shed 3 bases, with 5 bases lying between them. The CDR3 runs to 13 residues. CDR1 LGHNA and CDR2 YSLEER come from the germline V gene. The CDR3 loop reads CASSQDRHYGYTF. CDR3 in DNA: TGCGCCAGCAGCCAAGATCGCCACTATGGCTACACCTTC.

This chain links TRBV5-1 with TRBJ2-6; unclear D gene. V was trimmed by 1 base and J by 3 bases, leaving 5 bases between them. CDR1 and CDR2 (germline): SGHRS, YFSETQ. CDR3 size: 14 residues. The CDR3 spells CASSLLVGANVLTF. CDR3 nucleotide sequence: TGCGCCAGCAGCTTGTTAGTTGGGGCCAACGTCCTGACTTTC.

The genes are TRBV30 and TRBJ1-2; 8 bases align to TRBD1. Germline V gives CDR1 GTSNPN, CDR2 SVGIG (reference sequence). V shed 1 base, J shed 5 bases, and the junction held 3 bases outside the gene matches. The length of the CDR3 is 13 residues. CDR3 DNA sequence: TGTGCCTGGAGTGATAACAGGGGGTATGGCTACACCTTC. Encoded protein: CAWSDNRGYGYTF.

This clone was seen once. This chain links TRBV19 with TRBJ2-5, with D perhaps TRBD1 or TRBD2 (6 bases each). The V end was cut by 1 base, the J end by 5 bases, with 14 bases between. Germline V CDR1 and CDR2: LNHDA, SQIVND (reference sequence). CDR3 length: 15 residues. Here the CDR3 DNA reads TGTGCCAGTAGTATAGGATCTGGGGGGCAGGAGACCCAGTACTTC. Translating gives CASSIGSGGQETQYF.

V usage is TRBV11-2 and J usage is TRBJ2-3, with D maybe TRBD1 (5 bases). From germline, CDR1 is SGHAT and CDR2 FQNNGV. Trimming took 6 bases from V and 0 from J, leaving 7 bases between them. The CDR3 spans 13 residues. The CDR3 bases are TGTGCCAGCAGACAGGCCAGCACAGATACGCAGTATTTT. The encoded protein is CASRQASTDTQYF.

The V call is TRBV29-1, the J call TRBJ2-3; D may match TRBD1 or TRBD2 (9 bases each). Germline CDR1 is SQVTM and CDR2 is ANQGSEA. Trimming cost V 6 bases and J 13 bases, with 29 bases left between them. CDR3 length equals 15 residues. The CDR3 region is CSVVYRGLAGTKKYF. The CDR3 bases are TGCAGCGTCGTATACAGGGGGCTAGCGGGAACAAAGAAGTATTTT.

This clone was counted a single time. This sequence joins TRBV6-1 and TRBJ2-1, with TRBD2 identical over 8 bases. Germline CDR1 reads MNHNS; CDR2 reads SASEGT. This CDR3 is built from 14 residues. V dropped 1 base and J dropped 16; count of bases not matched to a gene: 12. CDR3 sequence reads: CASSEGGTGTSCFF. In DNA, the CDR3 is TGTGCCAGCAGTGAAGGCGGGACCGGGACTAGTTGTTTCTTC.

The chain's CDR3 is CASSQGGWRETQYF. CDR3 sequence (DNA): TGTGCCAGCAGCCAGGGGGGATGGAGAGAGACCCAGTACTTC. The chain carries TRBV14 and TRBJ2-5, with a tentative D call TRBD2 (6 bases). Germline CDR1 SGHDN, CDR2 FVKESK. Trimming stripped 3 bases from V and 4 bases from J, with 12 bases between. CDR3 length: 14 amino acids.

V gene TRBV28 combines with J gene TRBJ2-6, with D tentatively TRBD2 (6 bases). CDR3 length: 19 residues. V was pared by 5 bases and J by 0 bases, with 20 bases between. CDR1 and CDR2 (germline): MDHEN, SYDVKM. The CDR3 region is CASSPRPGLFLSGANVLTF. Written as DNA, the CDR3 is TGTGCCAGCAGTCCCCGGCCGGGACTCTTTCTCTCTGGGGCCAACGTCCTGACTTTC.